The rows below give T cell receptor beta chains drawn from one sample of a study of shared clonotypes between healthy human individuals. Profiled with immunoSEQ multiplex PCR; TCRdb holds only in-frame clones, not every one. The data show 2.5 million or so clones, around nine tenths seen once. The sample was naive CD4+ T cells sorted from blood. The receptor set was obtained from a man younger than 35 in good health. Both conserved end residues are part of each CDR3. The D gene is left open where the match is weak. Clone size is shown for a subset of rows, as once, few, many or a class of expanded clone.

- | TRBJ1-5 | TRBV4-1 | - | CASSGGQGNQPQHF | TGCGCCAGCAGCGGGGGGCAGGGCAATCAGCCCCAGCATTTT
- | TRBJ2-5 | TRBV7-2 | TRBD2 | CASSLTSGRETQYF | TGTGCCAGCAGCTTAACTAGCGGGAGGGAGACCCAGTACTTC
- | TRBJ1-4 | TRBV6-5 | - | CASSYSIGGVGEKLFF | TGTGCCAGCAGTTACTCGATAGGAGGGGTTGGGGAAAAACTGTTTTTT
- | TRBJ2-3 | TRBV19 | TRBD2 | CASRPGLAGVVVGDTQYF | TGTGCCAGTAGGCCGGGACTAGCGGGAGTGGTGGTCGGAGATACGCAGTATTTT
- | TRBJ2-1 | TRBV19 | - | CASSIADLDGGEQFF | TGTGCCAGTAGTATAGCCGATCTCGATGGGGGTGAGCAGTTCTTC
- | TRBJ1-1 | TRBV6-6 | - | CASSTLGGAAFF | TGTGCCAGCAGTACCCTTGGGGGGGCAGCTTTCTTT
- | TRBJ2-5 | TRBV4-1 | TRBD2 | CASSQILAGETQYF | TGCGCCAGCAGCCAAATACTAGCGGGAGAGACCCAGTACTTC
- | TRBJ2-1 | TRBV9 | TRBD2 | CASSVAGGPGYNEQFF | TGTGCCAGCAGCGTAGCGGGGGGACCCGGATACAATGAGCAGTTCTTC
- | TRBJ2-2 | TRBV7-9 | - | CASSSTSRGTGELFF | TGTGCCAGCAGCTCTACCTCCAGAGGGACCGGGGAGCTGTTTTTT
- | TRBJ1-2 | TRBV6-6 | TRBD1 | CASSLRQGMSNGYTF | TGTGCCAGCAGTTTAAGACAGGGCATGAGCAATGGCTACACCTTC
- | TRBJ2-2 | TRBV19 | - | CASSIDLAWGNTGELFF | TGTGCCAGTAGTATAGACCTCGCTTGGGGGAACACCGGGGAGCTGTTTTTT
once | TRBJ2-5 | TRBV25-1 | TRBD2 | CASNGLAGGPRETQYF | TGTGCCAGCAACGGACTAGCGGGAGGGCCCCGGGAGACCCAGTACTTC
- | TRBJ2-3 | TRBV5-1 | TRBD1 | CASSLQQGTDTQYF | TGCGCCAGCAGCTTGCAACAGGGGACAGATACGCAGTATTTT
- | TRBJ1-1 | TRBV4-1 | - | CASSQVVTTEAFF | TGCGCCAGCAGCCAAGTAGTGACCACTGAAGCTTTCTTT
- | TRBJ2-3 | TRBV10-3 | - | CAISPSLRTAQYF | TGTGCCATCAGTCCATCCCTGAGAACGGCGCAGTATTTT
- | TRBJ1-6 | TRBV7-6 | TRBD1 | CASSLGTGSSPLHF | TGTGCCAGCAGCTTAGGGACAGGGAGTTCACCCCTCCACTTT
- | TRBJ2-7 | TRBV2 | TRBD1 | CASSKGTGDFSYEQYF | TGTGCCAGCAGTAAGGGGACAGGGGATTTCTCCTACGAGCAGTACTTC
- | TRBJ2-5 | TRBV18 | - | CASSTGSPRFETQYF | TGTGCCAGCTCGACCGGGAGTCCAAGGTTTGAGACCCAGTACTTC
- | TRBJ2-7 | TRBV15 | TRBD1 | CATRRTGVSYEQYF | TGTGCCACCAGGAGGACAGGGGTCTCCTACGAGCAGTACTTC
- | TRBJ2-3 | TRBV5-6 | - | CASSLRAVLDTQYF | TGTGCCAGCAGCTTAAGGGCAGTCTTAGATACGCAGTATTTT
- | TRBJ1-2 | TRBV11-2 | - | CASSLAVFQDLGYTF | TGTGCCAGCAGCTTAGCGGTATTTCAGGACCTTGGCTACACCTTC
- | TRBJ1-5 | TRBV7-8 | - | CASSDPDSGNQPQHF | TGTGCCAGCAGCGACCCCGATTCGGGAAATCAGCCCCAGCATTTT
- | TRBJ1-3 | TRBV15 | - | CATSRDLGPGNTIYF | TGTGCCACCAGCAGAGATCTGGGGCCTGGAAACACCATATATTTT
- | TRBJ2-3 | TRBV6-6 | TRBD1 | CASSLTGGGHTQYF | TGTGCCAGCAGTTTGACAGGGGGCGGCCATACGCAGTATTTT
- | TRBJ2-2 | TRBV6-1 | - | CASSEVEVQLTGELFF | TGTGCCAGCAGCGAAGTAGAAGTGCAATTAACCGGGGAGCTGTTTTTT
- | TRBJ2-7 | TRBV5-4 | - | CASSFGSPSYEQYF | TGTGCCAGCAGCTTTGGCAGTCCGTCCTACGAGCAGTACTTC
- | TRBJ1-2 | TRBV19 | - | CASRRTDYGYTF | TGTGCCAGTAGGAGGACAGACTATGGCTACACCTTC
- | TRBJ1-2 | TRBV7-2 | - | CASSLAAQGLGYTF | TGTGCCAGCAGCTTAGCGGCACAGGGTTTAGGCTACACCTTC
- | TRBJ1-1 | TRBV10-3 | - | CAISESEGGEAFF | TGTGCCATCAGTGAGTCGGAGGGGGGTGAAGCTTTCTTT
- | TRBJ2-6 | TRBV10-3 | - | CAIAVSGANVLTF | TGTGCCATCGCGGTCTCTGGGGCCAACGTCCTGACTTTC
- | TRBJ2-3 | TRBV10-2 | - | CASSPFGADTQYF | TGCGCCAGCAGTCCATTTGGGGCAGATACGCAGTATTTT
- | TRBJ2-3 | TRBV14 | - | CASSQRGPHTDTQYF | TGTGCCAGCAGCCAGAGGGGACCCCACACAGATACGCAGTATTTT
- | TRBJ1-4 | TRBV7-9 | - | CASSLELSGKLFF | TGTGCCAGCAGCTTAGAACTTTCTGGAAAACTGTTTTTT
- | TRBJ2-5 | TRBV12-5 | - | CASGFPPNQETQYF | TGTGCTAGTGGTTTTCCCCCCAACCAAGAGACCCAGTACTTC
- | TRBJ1-2 | TRBV18 | - | CASSPFGGEGTDGYTF | TGTGCCAGCTCACCATTTGGGGGAGAAGGGACGGACGGCTACACCTTC
- | TRBJ2-1 | TRBV5-6 | - | CASSFSGSSYNEQFF | TGTGCCAGCAGCTTTTCAGGCAGCTCCTACAATGAGCAGTTCTTC
- | TRBJ2-5 | TRBV10-3 | - | CAIMGDQETQYF | TGTGCCATCATGGGGGATCAAGAGACCCAGTACTTC
- | TRBJ2-1 | TRBV7-9 | - | CASSLASPGGLFF | TGTGCCAGCAGCTTAGCGTCGCCAGGCGGTCTGTTCTTC
- | TRBJ2-7 | TRBV28 | TRBD1 | CASSLDREPYEQYF | TGTGCCAGCAGTCTCGACAGGGAACCCTACGAGCAGTACTTC
- | TRBJ2-2 | TRBV18 | - | CASSRLPTGELFF | TGTGCCAGCTCCCGTCTACCCACCGGGGAGCTGTTTTTT
- | TRBJ1-2 | TRBV5-6 | - | CASSLVTELDYGYTF | TGTGCCAGCAGCTTGGTTACGGAGCTAGACTATGGCTACACCTTC
- | TRBJ2-5 | TRBV28 | TRBD1 | CASSLAGTGKETQYF | TGTGCCAGCAGTTTAGCTGGGACAGGTAAAGAGACCCAGTACTTC
- | TRBJ1-1 | TRBV5-4 | TRBD1 | CASSKDRGLNTEAFF | TGTGCCAGCAGCAAAGACAGGGGACTGAACACTGAAGCTTTCTTT
once | TRBJ2-5 | TRBV18 | - | CASSPSPPGPIQETQYF | TGTGCCAGCTCACCAAGCCCTCCGGGCCCAATACAAGAGACCCAGTACTTC
- | TRBJ2-2 | TRBV6-1 | TRBD2 | CASRGGPNTGELFF | TGTGCCAGCCGGGGAGGGCCGAACACCGGGGAGCTGTTTTTT
once | TRBJ2-5 | TRBV9 | - | CASSVDGATETQYF | TGTGCCAGCAGCGTAGACGGGGCAACCGAGACCCAGTACTTC
- | TRBJ1-1 | TRBV6-5 | - | CASSTARTEAFF | TGTGCCAGCAGTACCGCCCGAACTGAAGCTTTCTTT
- | TRBJ1-2 | TRBV14 | - | CASSQDRSSVYGYTF | TGTGCCAGCAGCCAAGATCGCTCCTCGGTCTATGGCTACACCTTC
- | TRBJ2-7 | TRBV18 | TRBD2 | CASSPGGTSGEQYF | TGTGCCAGCTCACCGGGAGGGACTAGCGGCGAGCAGTACTTC
once | TRBJ2-7 | TRBV25-1 | TRBD1 | CASSGTGRSYEQYF | TGTGCCAGCAGTGGGACAGGTCGATCCTACGAGCAGTACTTC
- | TRBJ2-7 | TRBV4-1 | - | CASSQGTQSTYEQYF | TGCGCCAGCAGCCAAGGGACACAGTCCACCTACGAGCAGTACTTC
- | TRBJ2-7 | TRBV5-4 | TRBD1 | CASSRETGDYEQYF | TGTGCCAGCAGCCGGGAGACAGGGGACTACGAGCAGTACTTC
once | TRBJ2-7 | TRBV6-6 | - | CASSYGTGSSYEQYF | TGTGCCAGCAGTTACGGGACGGGAAGCTCCTACGAGCAGTACTTC